This T cell receptor (beta chain) was observed in a study of shared clonotypes between healthy human individuals. The naive CD8 population came from CD45RO-negative cells selected for CCR7, without terminally differentiated effector memory CD45RA+ cells. Clones were sequenced by immunoSEQ multiplex PCR, and TCRdb holds only the in-frame ones, with some missing. The profile shows over 2 million clones, about 94% of them singletons. V dropped 1 base and J dropped 2; count of bases not matched to a gene: 1. The germline gives CDR1 LNHDA, CDR2 SQIVND (reference sequence). The CDR3 length is 15 residues. As regards this clone: Other DNA sequences in the same sample also yield this CDR3.

The origin of this receptor is a man younger than 35 in good health. V usage is TRBV19 and J usage is TRBJ2-1, with 8 bases matching TRBD1. The sample was naive CD8+ T cells sorted from blood. The CDR3 reads CASSIAGGAYNEQFF. The CDR3 coding sequence is TGTGCCAGTAGTATAGCAGGGGGCGCCTACAATGAGCAGTTCTTC.